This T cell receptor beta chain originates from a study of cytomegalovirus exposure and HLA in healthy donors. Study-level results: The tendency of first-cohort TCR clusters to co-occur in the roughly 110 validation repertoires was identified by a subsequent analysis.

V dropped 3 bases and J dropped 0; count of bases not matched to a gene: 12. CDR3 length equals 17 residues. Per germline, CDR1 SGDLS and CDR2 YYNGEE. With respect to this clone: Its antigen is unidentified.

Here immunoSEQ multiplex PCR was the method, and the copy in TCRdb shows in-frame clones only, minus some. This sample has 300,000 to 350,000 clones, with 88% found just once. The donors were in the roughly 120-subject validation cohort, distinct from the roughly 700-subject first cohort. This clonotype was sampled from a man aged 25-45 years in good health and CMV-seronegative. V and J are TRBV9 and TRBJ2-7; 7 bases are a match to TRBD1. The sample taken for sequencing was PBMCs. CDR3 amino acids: CASSEGPRTGFSYEQYF. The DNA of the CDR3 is TGTGCCAGCAGCGAGGGGCCCCGGACAGGTTTCTCCTACGAGCAGTACTTC.